The sequence of this T cell receptor (beta chain) was determined in a study of blood T cell dynamics during melanoma immunotherapy. Background on the study: Metastatic melanoma patients received first-line pembrolizumab or nivolumab plus ipilimumab.

Trimming took 2 bases from V and 2 from J; bases not matched to a gene: 10. Per the germline V gene, CDR1 is PRHDT and CDR2 is FYEKMQ (reference sequence). This CDR3 region has 18 residues. Specified time point: week 3, after first cycle of checkpoint inhibitor. At 12 weeks after first infusion, RECIST 1.1 defined response for most patients. Sequencing was performed with immunoSEQ multiplex PCR; in TCRdb, only in-frame clones are kept and a portion is missing. This sample has roughly 12,000 clones; roughly 80% occur once, and the top ten carry approximately 15%. The sequences come from blood, collected from a patient treated with checkpoint blockade. The TCR originated in a human donor with melanoma. The chain is built from TRBV13 and TRBJ2-2; 8 nucleotides align to TRBD2. CDR3 nucleotides: TGTGCCAGCAGCTTACTTCTGGCGGGGGGACTAAACACCGGGGAGCTGTTTTTT. As protein: CASSLLLAGGLNTGELFF.